This T cell receptor beta chain was sequenced for a study of T-cell memory formation after mild COVID-19. The study, taken as a whole, reports: Contracting CD4+ clones were located mainly in CM and EM, and CD8+ clones in EMRA. Day 15 to 85 contracting clones showed balanced CD4/CD8; day 15 to 37 expanders favored CD4+.

In germline, CDR1 is SQVTM, CDR2 ANQGSEA. This CDR3 spans 18 amino acids. Germline trimming cut 3 bases from V and 3 bases from J; bases unmatched to any gene: 17. This clonotype was counted a few times. What it binds is unknown. With constant-segment primers, 5'RACE yielded cDNA libraries of TCR alpha and TCR beta that carried sample barcodes and UMIs. TCRdb reanalysed the 5' RACE reads using MiXCR and keeps one entry per CDR3 protein. In the table there are about 210,000 distinct CDR3 sequences, 27% of which are singletons. The chain recombines TRBV29-1 with TRBJ2-5; 9 bases are a match to TRBD1. The sequencing sample was made of PBMCs or a T cell subset sorted from them (not recorded which). The sequence came from an adult woman who had mild COVID-19 (a few samples of this study predate the infection). Cell type and time point are not known. The CDR3 loop is CSVELGEPGQGTKETQYF. The CDR3 nucleotides are TGCAGCGTTGAGCTGGGTGAACCGGGACAGGGAACGAAAGAGACCCAGTACTTC.